This entry is about one T cell receptor beta chain. Measured with immunoSEQ multiplex PCR; TCRdb has only the in-frame clones, and not every one. The sample has some 15,000 clones; 84% are singletons. This sample is drawn from a study of PD-1 blockade in mismatch repair-deficient tumors. Germline CDR1 and CDR2: SGHTA and FQGTGA. V was cut by 5 bases and J by 1 base, with 10 bases left in between. CDR3 length: 14 amino acids. Source: PBMCs, taken roughly 24 weeks after starting pembrolizumab. This sequence joins TRBV7-3 and TRBJ2-3; D perhaps matches TRBD1 (5 bases). The clonotype comes from an adult with mismatch repair-deficient cancer. The CDR3 reads CASSPQQGTDTQYF. CDR3 nucleotides: TGTGCCAGCAGCCCACAACAGGGCACAGATACGCAGTATTTT.